The 20 T cell receptor beta chains given below trace back to one sample, sequenced in a study of T cells expressing NK-cell markers (TCRdb year 2020). The protocol used for the library was 5' RACE. TCRdb records Illumina HiSeq 2000 as the sequencer. The reads were reprocessed in TCRdb, with one entry per CDR3 protein sequence and no accompanying DNA. This sample's table lists roughly 430,000 distinct CDR3 sequences. The ten largest account for 7.3% of the sample. Sequencing was performed on blood T cells: a sorted CD56 or NKG2C T cell subset, CD4+ or CD8+ T cells, or bulk PBMC T cells (not recorded which). All receptors come from a woman between 18 and 70 years old in good health.

This chain connects TRBV28 to TRBJ1-2; absent DNA, TCRdb's TRBD1 call cannot be checked. The CDR3 has 13 amino acids. Germline assignment: CDR1 MDHEN and CDR2 SYDVKM. The CDR3 loop reads CASRVDRDYGYTF.

The chain links TRBV27 to TRBJ2-7; TCRdb's D call, TRBD2, is unchecked because there is no DNA. The CDR3 contains 16 residues. Germline loops: CDR1 MNHEY, CDR2 SMNVEV (reference sequence). The CDR3: CASSSPASGSSYEQYF.

V is TRBV19 and J is TRBJ2-6; with no DNA, the TCRdb D assignment of TRBD2 cannot be verified. Germline loops: CDR1 LNHDA, CDR2 SQIVND (reference sequence). The CDR3 extends over 17 amino acids. This chain's CDR3 is CASTKGLALGGANVLTF.

The chain couples TRBV5-1 to TRBJ2-7; there is no DNA to check the TCRdb D call of TRBD1. The CDR3 runs to 15 residues. CDR1 is SGHRS, CDR2 YFSETQ, per germline. CDR3: CASSLNPGGLYEQYF.

The chain has TRBV29-1 and TRBJ2-5; checking the TCRdb D call of TRBD2 is not possible without DNA. This CDR3 has 13 amino acids. Germline loops: CDR1 SQVTM, CDR2 ANQGSEA. CDR3 residues: CSVEGRDYGTQYF. Variable domain in full (rest from reference TRBV29-1 and TRBJ2-5): SAVISQKPSRDICQRGTSLTIQCQVDSQVTMMFWYRQQPGQSLTLIATANQGSEATYESGFVIDKFPISRPNLTFSTLTVSNMSPEDSSIYLCSVEGRDYGTQYFGPGTRLLVL.

This chain uses TRBV20-1 with TRBJ2-3. The CDR3 runs to 12 residues. In germline, CDR1 is DFQATT, CDR2 SNEGSKA (reference sequence). The CDR3 reads CSATVLSDTQYF.

V usage is TRBV11-2 and J usage is TRBJ2-3; TCRdb's D call, TRBD2, is unchecked because there is no DNA. CDR1 and CDR2 (germline): SGHAT, FQNNGV. CDR3 length equals 16 residues. CDR3 loop: CASSSLREALTDTQYF.

CDR3: CASSLSGFAFF. The rearrangement uses TRBV7-2 and TRBJ2-1. Germline V lookup: CDR1 SGHTA, CDR2 FQGNSA. The CDR3 consists of 11 residues.

The V call is TRBV3-1, the J call TRBJ2-1. Germline lookup yields CDR1 LGHDT and CDR2 YNNKEL (reference sequence). The CDR3 runs to 14 residues. CDR3 loop: CASSQDRLRGEQFF.

The chain carries TRBV28 and TRBJ2-1; TCRdb's D gene call, TRBD1, goes unchecked for lack of DNA. Germline-derived CDR1 and CDR2 are MDHEN and SYDVKM. The CDR3 has 11 residues. This CDR3 reads CATTGGNEQFF.

This rearrangement joins TRBV4-2 to TRBJ1-6. Per the germline V gene, CDR1 is LGHNA and CDR2 is YNFKEQ. The length of the CDR3 is 16 residues. CDR3 loop: CASSQEWGSYNSPLHF.

The rearrangement links TRBV4-2 to TRBJ1-5; TCRdb's D call, TRBD1, is unchecked because there is no DNA. The CDR3 is 13 amino acids. From germline, CDR1 is LGHNA and CDR2 YNFKEQ. The CDR3 is CASSRDSQQPQHF.

The chain is built from TRBV12-3 or TRBV12-4 and TRBJ2-5; the TCRdb D gene call, TRBD2, has no DNA to confirm it. The CDR3 has 16 residues. The CDR3 protein is CASSIRTSGIQETQYF.

Here the CDR3 reads CSARGGRMVTGELFF. The chain couples TRBV20-1 to TRBJ2-2; checking the TCRdb D call of TRBD2 is not possible without DNA. The CDR3 totals 15 residues. From germline, CDR1 is DFQATT and CDR2 SNEGSKA (reference sequence).

This chain joins TRBV10-3 and TRBJ2-1; TCRdb reports TRBD2, a call that lacks DNA to check it against. There are 16 residues in the CDR3. CDR1 and CDR2 from the germline V gene are ENHRY and SYGVKD. The CDR3 is CAISDPGTSAGTGQFF.

The chain links TRBV4-2 to TRBJ2-3; TCRdb picks TRBD1, but there is no DNA to check that call. Per germline, CDR1 LGHNA and CDR2 YNFKEQ. The CDR3 has 15 amino acids. CDR3 sequence: CASSQDRDATDTQYF.

The V and J genes are TRBV27 and TRBJ2-2; lacking DNA, the TRBD2 call made by TCRdb goes unchecked. The CDR3 has 15 residues. In germline, CDR1 is MNHEY, CDR2 SMNVEV (reference sequence). The CDR3 protein is CASSSSGIGTGELFF.

The chain links TRBV27 to TRBJ2-7; TCRdb gives TRBD2 as the D gene, but with no DNA this cannot be confirmed. Germline CDR1 and CDR2: MNHEY and SMNVEV (reference sequence). The length of the CDR3 is 12 residues. This CDR3 reads CASSDLPYEQYF.

The rearrangement uses TRBV12-3 or TRBV12-4 and TRBJ1-6. This CDR3 region has 16 residues. CDR3 in amino acids: CASSPHRTAGGSPLHF.

V usage is TRBV12-3 or TRBV12-4 and J usage is TRBJ1-2; the TCRdb call, TRBD1, lacks DNA for checking. The CDR3 is made up of 13 amino acids. The CDR3: CASSHRTGAGYTF.